The entry below describes one T cell receptor (beta chain). Its antigen remains unidentified. No base quality values were provided; no much bigger clone lies one nucleotide off. The sample's time point, from its label and the paper: baseline, week 1 (first vaccination visit). The treatment or condition label on this specimen signifies: pre-vaccination baseline after standard-of-care therapy. All donors had newly diagnosed IDH1-mutant astrocytomas of WHO grade 3 or 4 that showed loss of nuclear ATRX. The samples were drawn from NOA16, a multicentre, single-arm, open-label phase I trial in Germany that tested a mutant IDH1 peptide vaccine in humans for the first time. Visit V03 blood draws served as the baseline sample for immunogenicity testing. Genomic DNA for TCRB sequencing was isolated from EDTA blood with the DNeasy Blood and Tissue Kit. The record originates from a study of a mutant IDH1 vaccine in newly diagnosed glioma (dated by TCRdb to 2020 to 2023). For the study in its entirety: Of the 25 to 35 treated patients, about 62% were male and 37.5% were female, and a mean age of approximately 40 years was recorded. Prior to enrollment, patients had been given standard therapy consisting of radiotherapy alone, temozolomide alone, or radiochemotherapy with temozolomide, with the combination given to most patients. Peripheral blood was drawn at six visits: V03 (baseline), V05, V07, V10, V12 and V13. Longitudinal TCRB deep sequencing was done for 25 to 30 treated patients, wherever samples were available for exploratory analyses.

Overall study outcomes, separate from this receptor: The authors stated that sample limitations prevented analyses of patient blood samples from being reproduced. Across multiple MHC alleles, vaccine-induced immune responses were seen in 85% to 95% of patients. Selection of PBMC samples for TCRB deep sequencing was based on availability. Pseudoprogression appeared unrelated to alterations in the top peripheral T cell clonotypes detected by TCRB sequencing.

CDR3 length: 16 amino acids, cysteine to phenylalanine. The entry retains the CDR3 DNA only, 48 bases that are in frame from base 1. The junction shows trimming of 4 bases on V and 2 bases on J, plus 16 bases between the germline ends. CDR1 and CDR2 were assigned from the germline V gene as SGDLS and YYNGEE. Libraries came from the immunoSEQ multiplex PCR assay. Rearranged TCR beta chain sequences were amplified with the hsTCRB Kit following the manufacturer's protocol. TCRB libraries were sequenced on an Illumina MiSeq. In the original analysis: The proprietary platform of the kit vendor was used for demultiplexing, trimming and gene mapping. Sourced from immuneACCESS, this table was stored by TCRdb with only in-frame sequences that have V and J called. A share of the clones is absent; for the studies checked, an unresolved V gene accounts for under half, and the remainder has no known explanation. The DNA was the basis for D and trimming; V, J and clone size are from that table. The sample includes 65,000 to 70,000 clones, with just over 85% observed a single time. The biggest ten clones account for roughly 2.8% of the sample.

The receptor chain draws on TRBV9 and TRBJ1-3; TRBD1 is perhaps the D gene, given 5 matching bases. This TCR was sampled from a man aged 30 to 45 with glioma. Sequenced material: PBMCs, taken from a glioma patient treated with radiotherapy, temozolomide or both. The DNA reads as follows: TGTGCCAGCAGCCCCCCGGGGGTTTATGCTGGAAACACCATATATTTT. This gives the protein CASSPPGVYAGNTIYF.